Presented here are 9 T cell receptor beta chains from one specimen sequenced in a study of blood T cell repertoires in COVID-19. Profiling relied on immunoSEQ multiplex PCR, and the TCRdb table lists in-frame clones only, not all of them. Altogether about 270,000 clones are present, 85% being singletons, with the ten largest covering around 4.2%. What was sequenced was peripheral blood. Every receptor here comes from a woman between 50 and 59 years old with active or convalescent COVID-19.

The chain carries TRBV7-9 and TRBJ2-7; the match to TRBD1 covers 8 bases. Per germline, CDR1 SEHNR and CDR2 FQNEAQ (reference sequence). Trimming at V came to 4 bases and at J to 0 bases, leaving 5 bases not matched to a gene. CDR3 size: 15 residues. In DNA form, the CDR3 reads TGTGCCAGCAGCTCCCGACAGGGGAGCTCCTACGAGCAGTACTTC. It yields the protein CASSSRQGSSYEQYF.

The chain carries TRBV11-2 and TRBJ1-1, with 7 positions matching TRBD1. The germline gives CDR1 SGHAT, CDR2 FQNNGV. J lost 1 base, V lost 5 bases, and 7 bases had no gene match. The CDR3 has 15 amino acids. CDR3: CASSPKTGPNTEAFF. CDR3 bases: TGTGCCAGCAGCCCCAAGACAGGGCCGAACACTGAAGCTTTCTTT.

The rearrangement links TRBV11-2 to TRBJ2-1; TRBD2 matches 11 bases. V lost 5 bases to trimming and J lost 5 bases; unmatched junction nucleotides: 8. The CDR3 has 16 residues. Per germline, CDR1 SGHAT and CDR2 FQNNGV. The CDR3 region is CASSGGTSGVDNEQFF. For the CDR3, the DNA is TGTGCCAGCAGCGGGGGGACTAGCGGAGTAGACAATGAGCAGTTCTTC. The full variable domain, with the rest looked up from reference TRBV11-2 and TRBJ2-1, is EAGVAQSPRYKIIEKRQSVAFWCNPISGHATLYWYQQILGQGPKLLIQFQNNGVVDDSQLPKDRFSAERLKGVDSTLKIQPAKLEDSAVYLCASSGGTSGVDNEQFFGPGTRLTVL.

The chain is built from TRBV5-1 and TRBJ2-3; a possible D gene is TRBD1 (5 bases). From germline, CDR1 is SGHRS and CDR2 YFSETQ. V lost 4 bases and J 5 bases, leaving 14 bases between the germline ends. CDR3 length: 14 amino acids. The CDR3 sequence: CASSLLNQGDTQYF. DNA of the CDR3: TGCGCCAGCAGCCTACTAAACCAGGGAGATACGCAGTATTTT.

The rearrangement links TRBV5-1 to TRBJ2-3, with 11 bases lining up with TRBD2. The CDR3 spans 16 residues. V lost 8 bases to trimming and J lost 2 bases; unmatched junction nucleotides: 10. Looked up from germline, CDR1 is SGHRS and CDR2 is YFSETQ. This CDR3 reads CASKKLAGVLTDTQYF. As DNA, the CDR3 is TGCGCCAGTAAAAAACTAGCGGGAGTCCTCACAGATACGCAGTATTTT.

This clone was seen only a few times. This chain links TRBV11-1 with TRBJ2-1, with TRBD2 as a possible D gene (6 bases). This CDR3 has 16 residues. Trimming removed 3 bases from V and 0 bases from J, with 12 bases in between. Germline-derived CDR1 and CDR2 are SGHAT and FQDESV (reference sequence). The CDR3 protein is CASSFRRDSSYNEQFF. In DNA form, the CDR3 reads TGTGCCAGCAGCTTTCGCCGGGACTCCTCCTACAATGAGCAGTTCTTC.

V and J are TRBV2 and TRBJ2-2; D is ambiguous. V was shortened by 11 bases and J by 0 bases, with 7 bases between the two germline ends. The CDR3 extends over 12 amino acids. The germline gives CDR1 SNHLY, CDR2 FYNNEI. In DNA, the CDR3 is TGTGCCGGTAGTACGAACACCGGGGAGCTGTTTTTT. It yields the protein CAGSTNTGELFF.

This sequence joins TRBV6-6 and TRBJ2-7; 8 bases are shared with TRBD2. Germline V CDR1 and CDR2: MNHNY, SVGAGI (reference sequence). J lost 4 bases, V lost 6 bases, and 11 bases had no gene match. CDR3 size: 15 residues. This CDR3 is CASRAPAGGQYEQYF. The CDR3 DNA reads as TGTGCCAGCAGGGCACCCGCGGGAGGTCAGTACGAGCAGTACTTC.

The chain carries TRBV11-2 and TRBJ1-1; no reliable D call. The CDR3 has 15 residues. With 2 bases removed from V and 4 bases from J, the gap between germline ends came to 14 bases. CDR1 and CDR2 (germline): SGHAT, FQNNGV. The CDR3 sequence is CASSLPRSGGTEAFF. CDR3 DNA sequence: TGTGCCAGCAGCTTACCTCGGTCAGGTGGCACTGAAGCTTTCTTT.